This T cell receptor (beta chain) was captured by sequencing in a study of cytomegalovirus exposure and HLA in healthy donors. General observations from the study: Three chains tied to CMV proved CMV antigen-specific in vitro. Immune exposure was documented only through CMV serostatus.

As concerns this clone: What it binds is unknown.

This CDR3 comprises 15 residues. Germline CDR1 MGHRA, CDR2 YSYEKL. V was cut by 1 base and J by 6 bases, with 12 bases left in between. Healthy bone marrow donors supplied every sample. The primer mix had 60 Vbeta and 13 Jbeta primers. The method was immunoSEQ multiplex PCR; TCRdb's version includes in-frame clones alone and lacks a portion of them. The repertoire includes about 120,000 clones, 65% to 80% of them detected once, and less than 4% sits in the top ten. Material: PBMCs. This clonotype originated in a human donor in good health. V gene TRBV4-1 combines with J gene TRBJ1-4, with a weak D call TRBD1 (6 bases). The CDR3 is CASSQGTGTDEKLFF. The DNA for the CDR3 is TGCGCCAGCAGCCAAGGTACAGGGACCGATGAAAAACTGTTTTTT.